The 32 T cell receptor beta chains listed next were all sequenced from one sample in a study of T cell repertoires in cytomegalovirus infection. TCRdb re-called the reads through MiXCR, storing one row per CDR3 protein. The data hold around 89,000 distinct CDR3 sequences, with roughly 29% observed a single time. These TCRs' antigens remain unknown. The sequenced sample was CD8+ T cells from cultured PBMCs, obtained from culture after CMV antigen stimulation. All receptors derive from a human donor in good health (CMV status not recorded). Some clones in this sample may be carry-over from other donors' samples.

This clonotype was picked up a small number of times. V and J are TRBV19 and TRBJ2-3; tentative D call: TRBD2 (5 bases). This CDR3 spans 14 amino acids. The germline V gene encodes CDR1 LNHDA and CDR2 SQIVND (reference sequence). V was cut by 7 bases and J by 0 bases, with 11 bases left in between. The CDR3 here is CASMRTASTDTQYF. The CDR3 nucleotides read TGTGCCAGTATGCGGACTGCTAGCACAGATACGCAGTATTTT.

This clonotype was recorded a few times. The chain carries TRBV7-4 and TRBJ2-1; TRBD2 agrees at 12 bases. V was clipped by 0 bases and J by 4 bases; unmatched bases: 10. The germline CDR1 and CDR2 sequences are SGHVT and SQSDAQ. This CDR3 is built from 19 residues. The CDR3 coding sequence is TGTGCCAGCAGCTTAGCCCGGCTAGCGGGGGGGCTAGGGTACAATGAGCAGTTCTTC. It codes for CASSLARLAGGLGYNEQFF.

The genes are TRBV29-1 and TRBJ2-2; 11 bases match TRBD1. Germline V gene data show CDR1 as SQVTM and CDR2 as ANQGSEA. V dropped 6 bases and J dropped 7; count of bases not matched to a gene: 13. The CDR3 has 16 residues. The CDR3 coding sequence is TGCAGCGTAGGACAGGGGGCGAGTTCGGCCTTCGGGGAGCTGTTTTTT. It yields the protein CSVGQGASSAFGELFF.

The gene calls are TRBV12-3 or TRBV12-4 and TRBJ1-1, with a tentative D call TRBD1 (5 bases). The ends were cut back, 3 bases at V and 1 base at J, with 12 bases in the middle. This CDR3 has 15 residues. CDR3 sequence: CASSLGQPANTEAFF. CDR3 nucleotides: TGTGCCAGCAGTTTGGGGCAACCCGCGAACACTGAAGCTTTCTTT.

The chain uses TRBV19 and TRBJ1-1; the match to TRBD1 covers 11 bases. Germline V gene sequence: CDR1 LNHDA, CDR2 SQIVND (reference sequence). The CDR3 has 16 amino acids. With V trimmed by 4 bases and J by 2 bases, 6 bases remained unmatched. For the CDR3, the DNA is TGTGCCAGTAGTACCTGGACAGGGGGCGAAAACACTGAAGCTTTCTTT. Amino acids: CASSTWTGGENTEAFF.

A remark on this clonotype: This may stem from a read error, because a much larger clone lies one nucleotide away. This chain's CDR3 is CASSPGQGQTDAFF. The CDR3, as DNA: TGTGCCAGTAGTCCGGGACAGGGCCAAACTGATGCTTTCTTT. The chain recombines TRBV19 with TRBJ1-1, with 9 bases that match TRBD1. Germline V gene data show CDR1 as LNHDA and CDR2 as SQIVND (reference sequence). CDR3 size: 14 residues.

This chain links TRBV6-8 with TRBJ1-1, with D possibly matching TRBD1 (5 bases). In germline, CDR1 is MNHGY, CDR2 SAAAGT. V dropped 3 bases and J dropped 12 bases, with 17 bases sitting between them. CDR3 length: 13 amino acids. The CDR3: CASSYSQGGKTFF. The CDR3 DNA reads as TGTGCCAGCAGTTATTCGCAGGGAGGTAAAACTTTCTTT.

The chain is built from TRBV15 and TRBJ2-3, with 11 bases identical to TRBD2. This CDR3 has 16 amino acids. The germline gives CDR1 LNHNV, CDR2 YYDKDF (reference sequence). V gave up 8 bases and J gave up 1 base; unmatched junction bases: 8. CDR3 bases: TGTGCCACCCACGTTAGCGGGGGGGCAGGCACAGATACGCAGTATTTT. Translated: CATHVSGGAGTDTQYF.

CDR3 coding DNA: TGTGCCTGGAGGGGGAGGACAGGGAGCTCCTACAATGAGCAGTTCTTC. Translated: CAWRGRTGSSYNEQFF. The rearrangement joins TRBV30 to TRBJ2-1, with 8 bases lining up with TRBD1. J gave up 0 bases and V 3 bases, and 7 bases lay outside the gene matches. There are 16 residues in the CDR3. CDR1 GTSNPN and CDR2 SVGIG come from the germline V gene (reference sequence).

This chain links TRBV19 with TRBJ2-1, with D unresolved. The V gene's germline CDR1 is LNHDA and CDR2 SQIVND (reference sequence). V shed 5 bases and J shed 0 bases, with 8 bases lying between them. This CDR3 contains 14 residues. CDR3 nucleotides: TGTGCCAGTAGTTGGGATAGCTCCTACAATGAGCAGTTCTTC. Protein sequence: CASSWDSSYNEQFF.

This clonotype was recorded many times. The chain uses TRBV7-8 and TRBJ2-7, with 13 bases fitting TRBD2. Germline assignment: CDR1 SGHVS and CDR2 FQNEAQ. The CDR3 length is 15 residues. J lost 5 bases, V lost 4 bases, and 5 bases had no gene match. The CDR3, as DNA: TGTGCCAGCAGCTCCGGGACTAGCGGGGTAGACGAGCAGTACTTC. Protein sequence: CASSSGTSGVDEQYF. Together with reference TRBV7-8 and TRBJ2-7, the CDR3 gives the full variable domain: GAGVSQSPRYKVAKRGQDVALRCDPISGHVSLFWYQQALGQGPEFLTYFQNEAQLDKSGLPSDRFFAERPEGSVSTLKIQRTQQEDSAVYLCASSSGTSGVDEQYFGPGTRLTVT.

The chain links TRBV28 to TRBJ1-5; D not resolved. Germline CDR1 MDHEN, CDR2 SYDVKM. V lost 3 bases and J lost 3, with 9 bases in between. This CDR3 has 14 residues. The chain's CDR3 is CASSFDRDNQPQHF. The DNA of the CDR3 is TGTGCCAGCAGTTTTGACCGGGACAATCAGCCCCAGCATTTT.

This clonotype appeared a few times. The chain joins TRBV25-1 to TRBJ1-2; 9 positions match TRBD1. Germline assignment: CDR1 MGHDK and CDR2 SYGVNS. This CDR3 has 15 amino acids. Trimming took 1 base from V and 6 from J; bases not matched to a gene: 6. This CDR3 reads CASSESPGTGNGYTF. DNA for the CDR3: TGTGCCAGCAGTGAATCCCCTGGGACAGGGAATGGCTACACCTTC.

This clonotype was detected many times. J is TRBJ2-7 and V is TRBV7-9; TRBD2 might be the D (5 bases). V was trimmed by 7 bases and J by 3 bases, leaving 19 bases between them. The CDR3 sequence is 15 residues long. CDR1 and CDR2 (germline): SEHNR, FQNEAQ (reference sequence). This chain's CDR3 is CASTGGLAGFYEQYF. The CDR3 DNA follows: TGTGCCAGCACCGGAGGACTCGCGGGCTTCTACGAGCAGTACTTC.

The V and J genes are TRBV12-5 and TRBJ2-3; D perhaps matches TRBD2 (5 bases). The germline V and J ends were trimmed by 6 bases and 0 bases, with 13 bases remaining between them. CDR1 and CDR2 (germline): LGHNT, FRNRAP. The CDR3 sequence is 15 residues long. CDR3 nucleotides: TGTGCTAGTGGGGGAGTAGCGTCTAGCACAGATACGCAGTATTTT. Translation: CASGGVASSTDTQYF. The variable domain in full, completed from reference TRBV12-5 and TRBJ2-3, reads DARVTQTPRHKVTEMGQEVTMRCQPILGHNTVFWYRQTMMQGLELLAYFRNRAPLDDSGMPKDRFSAEMPDATLATLKIQPSEPRDSAVYFCASGGVASSTDTQYFGPGTRLTVL.

This clonotype came up many times. The V call is TRBV7-6, the J call TRBJ2-7; 12 bases are a match to TRBD2. CDR3 size: 15 residues. J lost 3 bases, V lost 5 bases, and 5 bases had no gene match. Germline CDR1 and CDR2: SGHVS and FNYEAQ. CDR3 loop: CASSPTSGGLYEQYF. CDR3 nucleotide sequence: TGTGCCAGCAGCCCGACTAGCGGGGGACTCTACGAGCAGTACTTC.

V is TRBV7-2 and J is TRBJ2-3, with TRBD2 matching 12 bases. V lost 5 bases, J lost 5 bases, and 5 bases stayed unmatched. The CDR3 loop spans 15 amino acids. The germline gives CDR1 SGHTA, CDR2 FQGNSA. This CDR3 reads CASSVLAGGKDTQYF. CDR3 DNA: TGTGCCAGCAGCGTACTAGCGGGGGGAAAAGATACGCAGTATTTT.

This clonotype has a handful of counts. Mismatch with germline at one junction end may stem from a read error. V gene TRBV7-9 combines with J gene TRBJ2-1; no definite D call. The CDR3 is 12 amino acids. Germline-derived CDR1 and CDR2 are SEHNR and FQNEAQ (reference sequence). This CDR3 is CASSSSYDEQFF. As DNA, the CDR3 is TGTGCCAGCAGCTCCTCCTACGATGAGCAGTTCTTC.

This clonotype was counted only a few times. The chain couples TRBV7-9 to TRBJ2-1, with 7 bases matching TRBD1. The CDR3 runs 17 residues. The J segment lost 10 bases and the V segment lost 4 bases, leaving 19 bases of the junction unmatched. The germline CDR1 and CDR2 sequences are SEHNR and FQNEAQ (reference sequence). CDR3 amino acids: CASSSRFEGAFEMEQFF. CDR3 DNA sequence: TGTGCCAGCAGCTCCCGATTCGAGGGGGCCTTTGAAATGGAGCAGTTCTTC.

The rearrangement uses TRBV6-5 and TRBJ2-3; 9 bases are a match to TRBD1. The ends lost 5 bases at V and 3 bases at J; junction bases unmatched: 6. The germline V gene encodes CDR1 MNHEY and CDR2 SVGAGI. This CDR3 contains 15 residues. In DNA, the CDR3 is TGTGCCAGCAGTAACAGGGGGCGTGAGACAGATACGCAGTATTTT. This gives the protein CASSNRGRETDTQYF.

This clonotype was seen repeatedly, ten times or more. The rearrangement links TRBV7-9 to TRBJ2-5, with a weak D call TRBD1 (6 bases). From germline, CDR1 is SEHNR and CDR2 FQNEAQ (reference sequence). V lost 2 bases and J lost 4, with 11 bases in between. CDR3 length equals 14 residues. The CDR3 loop is CASSLSGAGETQYF. Here the CDR3 DNA reads TGTGCCAGCAGCTTATCAGGGGCGGGAGAGACCCAGTACTTC.

This clonotype was detected a few times. This sequence joins TRBV19 and TRBJ2-1; 10 bases map to TRBD1. Germline CDR1 reads LNHDA; CDR2 reads SQIVND (reference sequence). The V segment lost 6 bases and the J segment 4 bases; nucleotides outside the gene matches: 6. The CDR3 spans 15 residues. The DNA of the CDR3 is TGTGCCAGTAGGCTGACAGGGGGCTCATACAATGAGCAGTTCTTC. This codes for CASRLTGGSYNEQFF.

CDR3: CASSSNTGELFF. The CDR3 DNA reads TGTGCCAGCAGCTCGAACACCGGGGAGCTGTTTTTT. The V call is TRBV11-3, the J call TRBJ2-2, with D unresolved. V lost 4 bases, J lost 0 bases, and 0 bases lay in between. The CDR3 contains 12 residues. Germline V gene sequence: CDR1 SGHNT, CDR2 YENEEA.

Many counts were recorded for this clonotype. The rearrangement uses TRBV6-2 or TRBV6-3 and TRBJ1-5; 9 positions match TRBD1. This CDR3 contains 16 residues. CDR1 is MNHEY and CDR2 is SVGEGT in the germline V gene. The ends lost 7 bases at V and 3 bases at J; junction bases unmatched: 10. Here the CDR3 DNA reads TGTGCCAGCAACTGGGACAGGGTGACACTCAATCAGCCCCAGCATTTT. It encodes CASNWDRVTLNQPQHF.

The sample holds a few counts of this clonotype. The chain has TRBV28 and TRBJ2-1, with TRBD2 matching over 10 bases. Trimming cost V 2 bases and J 4 bases; bases outside gene matches: 2. This CDR3 has 15 residues. From germline, CDR1 is MDHEN and CDR2 SYDVKM. CDR3 amino acids: CASSLKLAGYNEQFF. The CDR3 bases are TGTGCCAGCAGTTTAAAACTAGCGGGGTACAATGAGCAGTTCTTC.

This clonotype was found a few times. The J gene is TRBJ1-1, the V gene TRBV25-1; D not certain. Trimming removed 3 bases from V and 4 bases from J, with 12 bases in between. This CDR3 comprises 14 residues. CDR1 and CDR2 from the germline V gene are MGHDK and SYGVNS. The CDR3 nucleotides are TGTGCCAGCAGTGAGGAGGGAGGCCGCACTGAAGCTTTCTTT. Translated: CASSEEGGRTEAFF.

The chain carries TRBV20-1 and TRBJ2-5; D tentatively reads TRBD1 or TRBD2 (6 bases each). The CDR3 runs 16 residues. Germline V lookup: CDR1 DFQATT, CDR2 SNEGSKA (reference sequence). Trimming removed 0 bases from V and 2 bases from J, with 16 bases in between. The CDR3 here is CSARDDEGGLQETQYF. For the CDR3, the DNA is TGCAGTGCTAGAGATGACGAGGGGGGCCTTCAAGAGACCCAGTACTTC.

This clonotype was counted between two and nine times. V and J are TRBV6-5 and TRBJ2-7, with TRBD2 identical over 8 bases. V gave up 5 bases and J gave up 3 bases; unmatched junction bases: 9. From germline, CDR1 is MNHEY and CDR2 SVGAGI. There are 15 residues in the CDR3. As DNA, the CDR3 is TGTGCCAGCAGTGACCCGGGACTAGGAGGCTACGAGCAGTACTTC. It yields the protein CASSDPGLGGYEQYF.

This clonotype showed up just a few times. This rearrangement joins TRBV4-1 to TRBJ2-2; D is unclear. Germline V lookup: CDR1 MGHRA, CDR2 YSYEKL. The CDR3 extends over 13 amino acids. V lost 1 base, J lost 5 bases, and 5 bases lay in between. The CDR3 is CASSQGVTGELFF. The CDR3 DNA reads TGCGCCAGCAGCCAAGGGGTAACCGGGGAGCTGTTTTTT.

The sample holds many counts of this clonotype. This chain links TRBV19 with TRBJ2-7, with D tentatively TRBD2 (5 bases). The CDR3 has 13 residues. Trimming took 4 bases from V and 4 from J, leaving 11 bases between them. Germline CDR1 reads LNHDA; CDR2 reads SQIVND (reference sequence). The CDR3 reads CASSTSGSYEQYF. For the CDR3, the DNA is TGTGCCAGTAGTACCTCGGGGAGTTACGAGCAGTACTTC.

The chain carries TRBV4-1 and TRBJ1-1; the D is unclear. The CDR3 runs to 15 residues. CDR1 is MGHRA, CDR2 YSYEKL, per germline. With 3 bases removed from V and 1 base from J, the gap between germline ends came to 12 bases. CDR3 in amino acids: CASSHSAGGNTEAFF. CDR3 DNA: TGCGCCAGCAGCCACTCGGCGGGCGGGAACACTGAAGCTTTCTTT.

The DNA for the CDR3 is TGTGCCAGTAGTATAGATCGGACTAGCGGGGCCCACCATGAGCAGTTCTTC. Translated, it gives CASSIDRTSGAHHEQFF. The rearrangement links TRBV19 to TRBJ2-1; 12 bases align to TRBD2. The germline gives CDR1 LNHDA, CDR2 SQIVND (reference sequence). The CDR3 sequence is 17 residues long. V was clipped by 0 bases and J by 8 bases; unmatched bases: 8.